These 8 T cell receptor beta chains came from one sample sequenced in a study of blood T cells in healthy people across ages. Primers used in a second PCR of roughly 7 to 12 cycles were a sample-barcoded 5' primer and a J-beta primer mix. TCRdb itself ran the 5' RACE reads through MiXCR, one entry per CDR3 protein. The sample holds under 850,000 distinct CDR3 sequences; around 36% are singletons and the top ten take approximately 12%. The sample taken for sequencing was blood. The receptors were sampled from a man between 18 and 35 years old in good health.

This clonotype was picked up a small number of times. The chain uses TRBV7-3 and TRBJ1-2, with TRBD1 identical over 11 bases. The V and J ends lost 6 bases and 6 bases, in that order; junction bases with no gene match: 6. CDR3 length: 14 amino acids. CDR1 and CDR2 (germline): SGHTA, FQGTGA. The CDR3 nucleotides are TGTGCCAGCAGTACAGGACAGGGGGCAGATGGCTACACCTTC. Translating it yields CASSTGQGADGYTF.

This clonotype was detected many times. J is TRBJ2-4 and V is TRBV2; D not certain. Germline V CDR1 and CDR2: SNHLY, FYNNEI. The CDR3 has 11 amino acids. V shed 7 bases and J shed 10 bases, with 11 bases lying between them. The CDR3 region has the DNA TGTGCCAGCAACAGCGATGGAATTCAGTACTTC. This gives the protein CASNSDGIQYF. The complete variable domain, with remaining parts taken from reference TRBV2 and TRBJ2-4, reads EPEVTQTPSHQVTQMGQEVILRCVPISNHLYFYWYRQILGQKVEFLVSFYNNEISEKSEIFDDQFSVERPDGSNFTLKIRSTKLEDSAMYFCASNSDGIQYFGAGTRLSVL.

This clonotype was observed a few times. V is TRBV7-2 and J is TRBJ2-1, with D uncertain. The germline V and J ends were trimmed by 5 bases and 5 bases, with 10 bases remaining between them. Germline values: CDR1 SGHTA, CDR2 FQGNSA. The CDR3 has 13 residues. This chain's CDR3 is CASSPSLHNEQFF. CDR3 sequence (DNA): TGTGCCAGCAGCCCCTCACTACACAATGAGCAGTTCTTC.

This clonotype was picked up many times. This chain uses TRBV12-3 or TRBV12-4 with TRBJ2-7; 9 bases map to TRBD1. The CDR3 is 13 amino acids. The ends lost 7 bases at V and 3 bases at J; junction bases unmatched: 4. The CDR3 sequence is CASTLTGGYEQYF. The CDR3 DNA follows: TGTGCCAGCACCCTGACAGGGGGCTACGAGCAGTACTTC.

This clonotype showed up many times. This chain joins TRBV5-1 and TRBJ2-3; 11 bases line up with TRBD2. Germline lookup yields CDR1 SGHRS and CDR2 YFSETQ. Trimming at V came to 4 bases and at J to 2 bases, leaving 12 bases not matched to a gene. This CDR3 region has 18 residues. The DNA of the CDR3 is TGCGCCAGCAGCCCTGAGGCCGGGACTAGCGGACCCACAGATACGCAGTATTTT. Encoded protein: CASSPEAGTSGPTDTQYF.

This clonotype was observed a handful of times. The CDR3: CASSLVGRGKGSYEQYF. Here the CDR3 DNA reads TGTGCCAGCAGCTTAGTAGGACGAGGGAAGGGCTCCTACGAGCAGTACTTC. The chain has TRBV7-2 and TRBJ2-7; D possibly corresponds to TRBD2 (5 bases). The CDR3 is 17 amino acids. The germline gives CDR1 SGHTA, CDR2 FQGNSA. V lost 1 base and J lost 0, with 16 bases in between.

The V gene is TRBV14, the J gene TRBJ1-2, with D hard to call. V gave up 1 base and J gave up 3 bases, with 18 bases separating them. The CDR3 spans 17 residues. The germline V gene encodes CDR1 SGHDN and CDR2 FVKESK. The DNA for the CDR3 is TGTGCCAGCAGCCAAGGTGACATTCGTTTATATGACTATGGCTACACCTTC. Its translation: CASSQGDIRLYDYGYTF.

This clonotype was seen only a few times. V usage is TRBV15 and J usage is TRBJ1-1; no reliable D call. Germline-derived CDR1 and CDR2 are LNHNV and YYDKDF (reference sequence). Trimming shortened V by 5 bases and J by 1 base, and 8 bases separated the two germline ends. The CDR3 has 13 amino acids. The CDR3 reads CATSERGNTEAFF. CDR3 coding DNA: TGTGCCACCAGCGAGCGGGGGAACACTGAAGCTTTCTTT.